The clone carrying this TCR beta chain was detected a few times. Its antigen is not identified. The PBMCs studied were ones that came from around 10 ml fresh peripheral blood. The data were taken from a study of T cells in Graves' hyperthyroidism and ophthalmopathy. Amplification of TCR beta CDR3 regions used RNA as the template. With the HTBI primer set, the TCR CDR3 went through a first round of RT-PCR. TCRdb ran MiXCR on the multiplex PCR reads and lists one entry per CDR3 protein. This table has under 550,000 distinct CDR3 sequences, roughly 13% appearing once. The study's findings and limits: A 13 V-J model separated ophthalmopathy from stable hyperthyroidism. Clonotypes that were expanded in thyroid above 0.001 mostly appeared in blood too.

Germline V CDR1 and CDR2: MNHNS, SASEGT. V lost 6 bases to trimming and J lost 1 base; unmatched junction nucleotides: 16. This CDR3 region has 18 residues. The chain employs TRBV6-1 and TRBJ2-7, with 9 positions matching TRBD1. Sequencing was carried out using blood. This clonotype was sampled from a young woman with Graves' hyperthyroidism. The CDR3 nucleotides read TGTGCCAGCAGAAAACACCTACAGGGGGCCTCTTTATCCTACGAGCAGTACTTC. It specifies CASRKHLQGASLSYEQYF.